This is a list of T cell receptor beta chains from one sample in a study of cytomegalovirus exposure and HLA in healthy donors. Sequencing used immunoSEQ multiplex PCR; TCRdb keeps in-frame clones, though not all of them. This sample has approximately 190,000 clones, with more than 75% found just once. The sequencing input was PBMCs. These receptors were obtained from a woman under 30 in good health and CMV-seronegative. Each CDR3 is given with its conserved first and last residue. The order of the fields is D gene, CDR3 length, V gene, clone size, J gene, CDR3 protein, CDR3 DNA. The D gene is left open where the match is weak. Rows give clone size only sometimes, using once, few, many, or a class for an expanded clone.

.	15	TRBV25-1	.	TRBJ1-1	CASSPLLAGTYEAFF	TGTGCCAGCAGTCCCCTCCTCGCCGGGACTTATGAAGCTTTCTTT
TRBD1	17	TRBV28	.	TRBJ2-1	CASSAPQAGGSYNEQFF	TGTGCCAGCAGTGCACCACAGGCAGGGGGCTCTTACAATGAGCAGTTCTTC
.	14	TRBV7-3	.	TRBJ2-7	CASSLGQSSYEQYF	TGTGCCAGCAGCCTAGGACAGTCCTCCTACGAGCAGTACTTC
.	13	TRBV19	.	TRBJ1-3	CASSPTGGNTIYF	TGTGCCAGTAGTCCGACGGGTGGAAACACCATATATTTT
.	12	TRBV7-9	.	TRBJ2-7	CSSSLETGEQYF	TGTTCCAGCAGCTTAGAGACAGGCGAGCAGTACTTC
.	13	TRBV7-9	.	TRBJ1-1	CASSLVTGGLAFF	TGTGCCAGCAGCTTAGTAACGGGGGGGTTGGCTTTCTTT
TRBD1	14	TRBV6-5	.	TRBJ2-7	CASSYHGTAYEQYF	TGTGCCAGCAGTTACCATGGGACAGCCTACGAGCAGTACTTC
.	14	TRBV6-5	.	TRBJ1-1	CASSYHTRGTQAFF	TGTGCCAGCAGTTACCATACCAGGGGCACTCAAGCTTTCTTT
TRBD1	18	TRBV25-1	.	TRBJ1-4	CASSPQSGGLAGVEKLFF	TGTGCCAGCAGTCCGCAATCAGGGGGCCTGGCTGGCGTAGAGAAACTGTTTTTT
TRBD1	15	TRBV7-9	.	TRBJ2-7	CASSSRQGLTYEQYF	TGTGCCAGCAGCTCGCGACAGGGATTGACCTACGAGCAGTACTTC
.	14	TRBV30	few	TRBJ1-5	CAWSIGGENQPQHF	TGTGCCTGGAGTATCGGGGGAGAGAATCAGCCCCAGCATTTT
TRBD1	17	TRBV7-8	.	TRBJ1-2	CASSPYSSGGANYGYTF	TGTGCCAGCAGCCCATATTCTTCAGGGGGCGCGAACTATGGCTACACCTTC
.	13	TRBV7-9	.	TRBJ2-5	CASSPQGLETQYF	TGTGCCAGCAGCCCCCAGGGGCTAGAGACCCAGTACTTC
TRBD1	14	TRBV6-5	.	TRBJ2-7	CASRSSTGAYEQYF	TGTGCCAGCCGCTCTTCGACAGGGGCCTACGAGCAGTACTTC
TRBD2	15	TRBV6-5	.	TRBJ2-3	CASSNKRGATDTQYF	TGTGCCAGCAGCAACAAGCGGGGAGCCACAGATACGCAGTATTTT
.	16	TRBV21-1	few	TRBJ2-3	CASSKAVRGFTDTQYF	TGTGCCAGCAGCAAAGCCGTCAGGGGCTTCACAGATACGCAGTATTTT
TRBD1	18	TRBV18	.	TRBJ2-6	CASSFPGTGGSGANVLTF	TGTGCCAGCTCGTTCCCCGGGACAGGGGGCTCTGGGGCCAACGTCCTGACTTTC
TRBD2	14	TRBV19	.	TRBJ2-7	CASSGTSESIRQYF	TGTGCCAGTAGTGGGACTAGCGAGTCTATACGGCAGTACTTC
.	13	TRBV7-6	.	TRBJ2-7	CASSSGSINEQYF	TGTGCCAGCAGCTCCGGGAGTATCAACGAGCAGTACTTC
.	16	TRBV5-8	.	TRBJ2-7	CASQKATGKSSYEQYF	TGTGCCAGCCAAAAGGCTACAGGCAAATCCTCCTACGAGCAGTACTTC
TRBD1	16	TRBV5-6	.	TRBJ1-6	CASSPKGAVGRSPLHF	TGTGCCAGCAGCCCCAAGGGGGCAGTTGGACGTTCACCCCTCCACTTT
TRBD2	17	TRBV4-1	.	TRBJ2-3	CASSQVLAGVMTDTQYF	TGCGCCAGCAGCCAAGTCCTAGCGGGAGTTATGACAGATACGCAGTATTTT
TRBD2	18	TRBV19	.	TRBJ2-2	CASKLAGLAGVNNGELFF	TGTGCCAGTAAACTCGCAGGATTAGCGGGAGTTAATAACGGGGAGCTGTTTTTT
.	16	TRBV6-5	.	TRBJ2-7	CASSYSKRVHSYEQYF	TGTGCCAGCAGTTACTCGAAACGGGTGCACTCCTACGAGCAGTACTTC
.	14	TRBV6-6	.	TRBJ2-3	CASSSAGGRDTQYF	TGTGCCAGCAGTTCCGCAGGGGGGAGAGATACGCAGTATTTT
.	15	TRBV15	.	TRBJ1-5	CATSRDEFGNQPQHF	TGTGCCACCAGCAGAGATGAGTTCGGCAATCAGCCCCAGCATTTT
TRBD2	14	TRBV7-8	.	TRBJ2-5	CASSASGGFQTQYF	TGTGCCAGCAGCGCGAGCGGGGGGTTTCAGACCCAGTACTTC
TRBD2	15	TRBV18	.	TRBJ2-2	CASSPRLAGTGELFF	TGTGCCAGCTCACCAAGGCTAGCGGGAACCGGGGAGCTGTTTTTT
TRBD2	18	TRBV29-1	.	TRBJ2-1	CSVEGTSGGARVYDEQFF	TGCAGCGTTGAAGGGACTAGCGGGGGGGCCCGGGTATACGATGAGCAGTTCTTC
.	16	TRBV15	.	TRBJ2-3	CATSRATSTGLDTQYF	TGTGCCACCAGCAGAGCCACTTCAACAGGGTTAGATACGCAGTATTTT
TRBD1	14	TRBV15	.	TRBJ2-1	CATSSGQGVNEQFF	TGTGCCACCAGCTCGGGACAGGGGGTCAATGAGCAGTTCTTC
.	13	TRBV11-3	.	TRBJ1-1	CASSRRRDTEAFF	TGTGCCAGCAGTCGTCGGCGGGACACTGAAGCTTTCTTT
.	15	TRBV28	.	TRBJ1-3	CASSVAGEGDDTIYF	TGTGCCAGCAGTGTCGCAGGGGAAGGCGACGACACCATATATTTT